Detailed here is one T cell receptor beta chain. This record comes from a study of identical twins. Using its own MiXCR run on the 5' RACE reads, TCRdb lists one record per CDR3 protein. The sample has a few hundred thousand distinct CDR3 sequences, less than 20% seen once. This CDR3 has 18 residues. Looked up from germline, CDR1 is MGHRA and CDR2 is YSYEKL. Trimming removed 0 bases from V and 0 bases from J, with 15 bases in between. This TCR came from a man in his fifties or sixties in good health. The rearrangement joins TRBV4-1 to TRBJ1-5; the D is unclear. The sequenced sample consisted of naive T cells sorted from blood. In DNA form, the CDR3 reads TGCGCCAGCAGCCAAGATCTACACGCGCGATATAGCAATCAGCCCCAGCATTTT. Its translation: CASSQDLHARYSNQPQHF.